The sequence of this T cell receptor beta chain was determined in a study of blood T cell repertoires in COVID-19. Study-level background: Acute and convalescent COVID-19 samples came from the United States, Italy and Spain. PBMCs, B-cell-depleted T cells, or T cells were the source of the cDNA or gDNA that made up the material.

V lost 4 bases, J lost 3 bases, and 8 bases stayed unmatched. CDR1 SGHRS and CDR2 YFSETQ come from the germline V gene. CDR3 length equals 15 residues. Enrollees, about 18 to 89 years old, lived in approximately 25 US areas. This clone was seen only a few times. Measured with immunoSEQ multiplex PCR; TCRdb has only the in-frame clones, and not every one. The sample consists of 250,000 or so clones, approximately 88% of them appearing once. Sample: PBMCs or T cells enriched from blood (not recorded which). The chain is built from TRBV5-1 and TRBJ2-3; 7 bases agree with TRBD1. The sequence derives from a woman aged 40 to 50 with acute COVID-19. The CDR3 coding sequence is TGCGCCAGCAGCCCGCAGGGGGTATGGACAGATACGCAGTATTTT. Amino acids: CASSPQGVWTDTQYF.